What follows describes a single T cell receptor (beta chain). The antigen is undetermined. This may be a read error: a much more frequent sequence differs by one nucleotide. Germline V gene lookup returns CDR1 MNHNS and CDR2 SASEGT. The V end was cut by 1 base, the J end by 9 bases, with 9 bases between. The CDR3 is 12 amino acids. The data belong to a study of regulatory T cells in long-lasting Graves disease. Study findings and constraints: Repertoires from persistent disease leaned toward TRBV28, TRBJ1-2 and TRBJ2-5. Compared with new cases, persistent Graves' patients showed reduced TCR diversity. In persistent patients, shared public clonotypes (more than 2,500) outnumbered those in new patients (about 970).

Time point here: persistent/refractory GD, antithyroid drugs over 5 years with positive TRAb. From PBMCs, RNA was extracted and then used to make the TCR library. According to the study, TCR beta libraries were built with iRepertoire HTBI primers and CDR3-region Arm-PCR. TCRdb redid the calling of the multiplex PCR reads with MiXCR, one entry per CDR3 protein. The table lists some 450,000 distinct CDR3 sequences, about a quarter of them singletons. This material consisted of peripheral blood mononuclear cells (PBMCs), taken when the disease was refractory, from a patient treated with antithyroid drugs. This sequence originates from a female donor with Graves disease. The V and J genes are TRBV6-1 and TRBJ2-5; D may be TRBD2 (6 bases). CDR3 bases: TGTGCCAGCAGTGAAGAAAGGGAGGCCCAGTACTTC. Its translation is CASSEEREAQYF.